This entry describes one T cell receptor (beta chain). Per the original methods: Amplified reference gene primers provided the basis for estimating nucleated cell counts. Clones were read by immunoSEQ multiplex PCR, and TCRdb kept only the in-frame ones, dropping some. That table is the source of V, J and clone size, and D and trimming were worked out from the DNA. The sample holds roughly 350,000 clones, around 87% seen once. This specimen belongs to a study of blood T cell repertoires in COVID-19. Study-wide context: T cells, B-cell-depleted T cells, or PBMCs supplied cDNA or gDNA.

Germline CDR1 GTSNPN, CDR2 SVGIG (reference sequence). The length of the CDR3 is 13 residues. V lost 4 bases to trimming and J lost 2 bases, with 12 bases between them. Material: peripheral blood. V gene TRBV30 combines with J gene TRBJ2-7, with a weak D call TRBD1 (5 bases). The receptor comes from a woman aged 50 to 65 with active or convalescent COVID-19. The CDR3, as DNA: TGTGCCTGGAACACACAGGCGGCCTACGAGCAGTACTTC. Protein sequence: CAWNTQAAYEQYF.